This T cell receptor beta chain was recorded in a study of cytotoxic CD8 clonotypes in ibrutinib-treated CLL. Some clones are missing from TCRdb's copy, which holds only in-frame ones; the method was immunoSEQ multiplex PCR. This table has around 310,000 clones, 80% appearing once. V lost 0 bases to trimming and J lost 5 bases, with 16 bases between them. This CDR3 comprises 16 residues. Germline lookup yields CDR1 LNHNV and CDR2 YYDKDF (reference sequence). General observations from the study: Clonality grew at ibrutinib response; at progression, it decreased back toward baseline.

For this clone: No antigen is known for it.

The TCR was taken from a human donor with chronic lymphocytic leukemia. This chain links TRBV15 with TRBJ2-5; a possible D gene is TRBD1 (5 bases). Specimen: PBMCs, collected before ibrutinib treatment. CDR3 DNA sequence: TGTGCCACCAGCAGAGATAGGCGGCAGGGTGTGGAGACCCAGTACTTC. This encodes CATSRDRRQGVETQYF.